The subject of this entry is one T cell receptor (beta chain). Its antigen is not yet known. Base qualities are not at hand, and no much larger clone is one base apart. The sample originates from a study of blood T cell repertoires in COVID-19 (dated by TCRdb to 2020 to 2021). Regarding the research as a whole: The collaborator samples originated in the United States, Italy and Spain and spanned the acute and convalescent phases of COVID-19. The prospective study material was composed of cDNA or gDNA derived from T cells, B-cell-depleted T cells, or PBMCs. The dataset comprised deeply sampled blood TCRbeta repertoires from subjects exposed to, actively infected with, or recovered from COVID-19. The repertoires were released in a freely available public database intended as a resource for research on the immune response to SARS-CoV-2. Samples came from the ongoing ImmuneRACE study (first 160 participants) plus 1,254 subjects from 6 global collaborators. A de-identified subject ID, COVID-19 status, age in years and sex were almost always included in the sample metadata. Where HLA class I and class II types were available, the types were taken from metadata supplied by the sample provider, not from assay-based typing. Beyond this particular receptor, the publication reports: Clinical and demographic metadata were provided uncurated, with the amount varying by source and participant.

Whole blood was collected in K2EDTA tubes by collaborating institutions according to the institutions' own protocols. For TCRbeta analysis, collaborators shipped samples as frozen whole blood, isolated PBMCs, or DNA extracted from either of those sample types. TCRbeta CDR3 regions were amplified from genomic DNA by means of the immunoSEQ Assay, a bias-controlled multiplex PCR. Turning to the authors' computational methods: The number of nucleated cells in each sample was estimated from the amplification of reference gene primers within the assay. To quantify the absolute abundance of each unique TCRbeta CDR3 rearrangement, sequence reads were collapsed and filtered. Productive Simpson clonality was computed per sample as the square root of Simpson's diversity index over productive rearrangements. As stored in TCRdb, this immuneACCESS dataset retains in-frame rearrangements with V and J assigned. A fraction of the clones does not appear; measured against another copy, unresolved V genes explain less than half of the discrepancy, and the remainder lacks a known reason. The V and J calls and clone size were taken over from that table, and D and trimming were inferred from the DNA. Present in this sample are 220,000 or so clones, roughly 75% of which were seen just once. Around 5.1% of the sample lies in the top ten.

Per the germline V gene (reference sequence), LNHDA is the CDR1 and SQIVND is the CDR2. The CDR3 runs 17 residues from the cysteine to the phenylalanine. The sequence is cut down to CDR3 DNA, 51 bases in frame from base 1. Cut back by 3 bases and 3 bases, the V and J ends lie 20 bases apart. This sequence uses TRBV19 and TRBJ1-1, with no confidently assigned D gene. Sequencing was carried out using peripheral blood. This TCR was sampled from a woman aged 70-85 years with acute or convalescent COVID-19. The nucleotide sequence reads as follows: TGTGCCAGTAGTATCCCCGGGATCCTCGAGACCTACACTGAAGCTTTCTTT. Translated, this gives CASSIPGILETYTEAFF.